This entry features one TCR beta chain sequence. The data were taken from a study of CDR3 diversity in severe acne. Each CDR3 protein is one row after TCRdb ran MiXCR on the PCR reads. The data contain over 85,000 distinct CDR3 sequences, approximately 47% of them singletons. This receptor was obtained from a male donor with acne. Sequencing was done on a sample of blood.

CDR3 sequence: CSARSGLAGGIGTDTQYF. In DNA, the CDR3 is TGCAGTGCTAGATCGGGACTAGCGGGAGGTATTGGCACAGATACGCAGTATTTT. The V gene is TRBV20-1, the J gene TRBJ2-3; 15 bases fit TRBD2. V shed 2 bases and J 1 base; nucleotides not matched to a gene: 7. Germline values: CDR1 DFQATT, CDR2 SNEGSKA (reference sequence). This CDR3 is 18 amino acids long.